The 24 T cell receptor beta chains in this list originate from one sample, sequenced in a study of cytomegalovirus exposure and HLA in healthy donors. In the PCR, 60 Vbeta and 13 Jbeta primers were used. Libraries were prepared by immunoSEQ multiplex PCR; TCRdb keeps only in-frame clonotypes and omits some of them. This sample has some 130,000 clones, with roughly three quarters found just once. Input material: PBMCs. These receptors all stem from a man aged 35-49 years in good health and CMV-seronegative.

The genes are TRBV19 and TRBJ1-1; the match to TRBD1 covers 9 bases. CDR1 and CDR2 from the germline V gene are LNHDA and SQIVND (reference sequence). Trimming took 6 bases from V and 7 from J; bases not matched to a gene: 12. The CDR3 is 15 amino acids. CDR3 sequence reads: CASRSGTGYALEAFF. The CDR3 DNA follows: TGTGCCAGTAGATCAGGGACAGGGTATGCCCTTGAAGCTTTCTTT.

V usage is TRBV7-2 and J usage is TRBJ1-2; D gene ambiguous. Looked up from germline, CDR1 is SGHTA and CDR2 is FQGNSA. Between the trimmed V and J ends, which lost 1 base and 8 bases, there was a span of 11 bases. CDR3 size: 13 residues. The CDR3: CASSLDREWGYTF. In nucleotides, the CDR3 is TGTGCCAGCAGCTTAGATAGGGAGTGGGGCTACACCTTC.

The chain carries TRBV4-1 and TRBJ2-7; weak D call: TRBD1 (5 bases). The V end was cut by 0 bases, the J end by 4 bases, with 19 bases between. Germline V gene sequence: CDR1 MGHRA, CDR2 YSYEKL. This CDR3 is 17 amino acids long. CDR3 amino acids: CASSQEGAGASSYEQYF. For the CDR3, the DNA is TGCGCCAGCAGCCAAGAAGGAGCTGGGGCCAGCAGTTACGAGCAGTACTTC.

The gene calls are TRBV10-3 and TRBJ2-3, with a possible D match to TRBD2 (5 bases). The CDR3 spans 15 residues. Looked up from germline, CDR1 is ENHRY and CDR2 is SYGVKD. V was pared by 3 bases and J by 3 bases, with 13 bases between. CDR3 coding DNA: TGTGCCATCAGTGACGAGGGCGGAAGTACAGATACGCAGTATTTT. This codes for CAISDEGGSTDTQYF.

This chain uses TRBV5-1 with TRBJ2-3; TRBD2 matches 9 bases. V gave up 0 bases and J gave up 9 bases; unmatched junction bases: 8. The CDR3 covers 15 residues. The germline V gene encodes CDR1 SGHRS and CDR2 YFSETQ. CDR3 in DNA: TGCGCCAGCAGCTTGGTGGGGGGACTAGCCGACACGCAGTATTTT. Translating gives CASSLVGGLADTQYF.

This clone was counted once. The chain carries TRBV5-6 and TRBJ2-3; D gene unclear. Germline assignment: CDR1 SGHDT and CDR2 YYEEEE. Trimming pared 0 bases from V and 0 bases from J, leaving 8 bases between. The CDR3 sequence is 15 residues long. The CDR3 region is CASSLALSSTDTQYF. The CDR3 DNA is TGTGCCAGCAGCTTGGCTCTATCTAGCACAGATACGCAGTATTTT.

This chain connects TRBV5-1 to TRBJ2-1; 8 nucleotides align to TRBD2. This CDR3 is built from 17 residues. V trimming: 0 bases; J trimming: 0 bases; junction bases outside the gene matches: 5. The germline V gene encodes CDR1 SGHRS and CDR2 YFSETQ. CDR3 nucleotide sequence: TGCGCCAGCAGCTTGGATCCTAGCGGGTCCTCCTACAATGAGCAGTTCTTC. Translated: CASSLDPSGSSYNEQFF.

This chain joins TRBV19 and TRBJ2-5, with TRBD1 matching 7 bases. Germline V lookup: CDR1 LNHDA, CDR2 SQIVND (reference sequence). The junction had 11 bases not matched to a gene; V was cut back by 5 bases and J by 2 bases. The CDR3 runs to 16 residues. CDR3 nucleotides: TGTGCCAGTAGTGTTACAGGGGCGGATGGGCAAGAGACCCAGTACTTC. This encodes CASSVTGADGQETQYF.

The rearrangement uses TRBV2 and TRBJ2-4; D is possibly TRBD1 (6 bases). Trimming took 10 bases from V and 5 from J, leaving 18 bases between them. Germline V gene data show CDR1 as SNHLY and CDR2 as FYNNEI. This CDR3 spans 14 amino acids. In DNA form, the CDR3 reads TGTGCCACTAGCCAGGGGAGAGTAGAAAACATTCAGTACTTC. Protein: CATSQGRVENIQYF.

This sequence joins TRBV5-1 and TRBJ2-7; D ambiguous. This CDR3 region has 11 residues. V lost 0 bases and J 6 bases, leaving 4 bases between the germline ends. Germline lookup yields CDR1 SGHRS and CDR2 YFSETQ. The CDR3 sequence: CASSLELEQYF. CDR3 in DNA: TGCGCCAGCAGCTTGGAGCTCGAGCAGTACTTC.

This chain connects TRBV7-2 to TRBJ1-1, with TRBD1 identical over 9 bases. Germline V gene data show CDR1 as SGHTA and CDR2 as FQGNSA. The J segment lost 4 bases and the V segment lost 5 bases, leaving 8 bases of the junction unmatched. This CDR3 is 15 amino acids long. The CDR3 bases are TGTGCCAGCAGCACTCAAGCGGACAGGGGCACTGAAGCTTTCTTT. Protein sequence: CASSTQADRGTEAFF.

The chain has TRBV19 and TRBJ1-5, with a weak D call TRBD1 (5 bases). V lost 9 bases to trimming and J lost 0 bases, with 15 bases between them. The CDR3 is made up of 15 amino acids. Germline loops: CDR1 LNHDA, CDR2 SQIVND (reference sequence). The CDR3 loop is CASANPGYSNQPQHF. CDR3 nucleotides: TGTGCCAGCGCGAACCCAGGGTATAGCAATCAGCCCCAGCATTTT.

The genes are TRBV18 and TRBJ2-1; TRBD2 matches at 8 bases. Germline CDR1 reads KGHSH; CDR2 reads LQKENI. The junction had 9 bases not matched to a gene; V was cut back by 3 bases and J by 8 bases. The CDR3 has 15 amino acids. The DNA for the CDR3 is TGTGCCAGCTCACCCCCGGGACTAGGAGGGGATGAGCAGTTCTTC. This sequence encodes CASSPPGLGGDEQFF.

The table lists this clone with a count of one. The chain links TRBV4-3 to TRBJ2-7, with D maybe TRBD2 (5 bases). Germline values: CDR1 LGHNA, CDR2 YSLEER. V dropped 1 base and J dropped 2 bases, with 12 bases sitting between them. This CDR3 is 15 amino acids long. The CDR3 loop reads CASSQGLSGAYEQYF. In DNA form, the CDR3 reads TGCGCCAGCAGCCAAGGTTTGAGCGGAGCCTACGAGCAGTACTTC.

The CDR3 loop reads CASKDWQSYEQYF. The CDR3 bases are TGTGCCAGCAAAGACTGGCAGTCCTACGAGCAGTACTTC. This chain uses TRBV7-3 with TRBJ2-7; D call uncertain. Germline V CDR1 and CDR2: SGHTA, FQGTGA. The germline V and J ends were trimmed by 7 bases and 1 base, with 11 bases remaining between them. CDR3 length: 13 residues.

The J gene is TRBJ1-4, the V gene TRBV7-9; 8 nucleotides align to TRBD1. The CDR3 has 16 amino acids. Germline V lookup: CDR1 SEHNR, CDR2 FQNEAQ (reference sequence). The ends lost 5 bases at V and 0 bases at J; junction bases unmatched: 5. CDR3 sequence: CASSPTGGSTNEKLFF. The CDR3 DNA reads TGTGCCAGCAGCCCCACAGGGGGTTCAACTAATGAAAAACTGTTTTTT.

V and J are TRBV13 and TRBJ2-3; tentatively, D is TRBD2 (6 bases). The CDR3 spans 18 residues. V dropped 5 bases and J dropped 0 bases, with 21 bases sitting between them. The germline CDR1 and CDR2 sequences are PRHDT and FYEKMQ (reference sequence). The CDR3 coding sequence is TGTGCCAGCAGCAGAGAGGGCTTCGCGGGGTCTAGCACAGATACGCAGTATTTT. This gives the protein CASSREGFAGSSTDTQYF.

This chain uses TRBV2 with TRBJ2-7; TRBD1 aligns across 7 bases. The V segment lost 6 bases and the J segment 7 bases; nucleotides outside the gene matches: 9. The CDR3 length is 13 residues. CDR1 is SNHLY, CDR2 FYNNEI, per germline. The CDR3 region is CASSPQGFGEQYF. The CDR3 DNA reads TGTGCCAGCAGCCCACAGGGGTTCGGAGAGCAGTACTTC.

The chain is built from TRBV7-9 and TRBJ1-5; D not resolved. The CDR3 loop spans 12 amino acids. Looked up from germline, CDR1 is SEHNR and CDR2 is FQNEAQ (reference sequence). V gave up 8 bases and J gave up 4 bases, with 9 bases separating them. The CDR3 loop is CASGRLNQPQHF. CDR3 DNA sequence: TGTGCCAGCGGGCGATTGAATCAGCCCCAGCATTTT.

The chain links TRBV14 to TRBJ1-6; tentative D call: TRBD1 (6 bases). Germline CDR1 and CDR2: SGHDN and FVKESK. The length of the CDR3 is 15 residues. V shed 4 bases and J shed 5 bases, with 12 bases lying between them. The CDR3 nucleotides are TGTGCCAGCAGCCGAAGCCGGGACAATAATTCACCCCTCCACTTT. This encodes CASSRSRDNNSPLHF.

The J gene is TRBJ2-3, the V gene TRBV6-5; D is undetermined. V shed 6 bases and J shed 3 bases, with 7 bases lying between them. Germline CDR1 and CDR2: MNHEY and SVGAGI. The CDR3 covers 12 residues. CDR3 nucleotide sequence: TGTGCCAGCAGCCTCGGTACAGATACGCAGTATTTT. It translates to CASSLGTDTQYF.

V gene TRBV6-1 combines with J gene TRBJ1-6; 7 positions match TRBD1. Trimming took 3 bases from V and 13 from J; bases not matched to a gene: 6. CDR1 and CDR2 (germline): MNHNS, SASEGT. This CDR3 is built from 13 residues. This chain's CDR3 is CASSETDRPPLHF. CDR3 nucleotides: TGTGCCAGCAGTGAGACGGACAGGCCTCCCCTCCACTTT.

V is TRBV7-9 and J is TRBJ1-1; 7 bases line up with TRBD1. This CDR3 has 16 residues. Trimming took 1 base from V and 2 from J; bases not matched to a gene: 7. Germline V lookup: CDR1 SEHNR, CDR2 FQNEAQ (reference sequence). In DNA form, the CDR3 reads TGTGCCAGCAGCTTAGGAACCGACAGGGAAAACACTGAAGCTTTCTTT. Its translation: CASSLGTDRENTEAFF.

The chain links TRBV19 to TRBJ1-1, with D uncertain. The CDR3 sequence is 14 residues long. Per germline, CDR1 LNHDA and CDR2 SQIVND (reference sequence). With 7 bases removed from V and 7 bases from J, the gap between germline ends came to 19 bases. Here the CDR3 DNA reads TGTGCCAGTAATGCGGCCCAGCTGGGTGTTGAAGCTTTCTTT. This gives the protein CASNAAQLGVEAFF.